The 26 T cell receptor beta chains in this list originate from one sample, sequenced in a study of metastatic and nonmetastatic thyroid tumors. MiXCR reprocessed the PCR reads for TCRdb. The sample has tens of thousands of clones; roughly 30% are singletons. None of the patients had undergone any treatment ahead of thyroid surgery. Material: blood. The source of these receptors is a female donor with papillary thyroid cancer or a benign thyroid nodule (not recorded which). Some clones in this sample may be carry-over from other donors' samples.

This clone came up once. The rearrangement joins TRBV9 to TRBJ1-2; D gene ambiguous. This CDR3 is built from 14 residues. Germline-derived CDR1 and CDR2 are SGDLS and YYNGEE. V was pared by 3 bases and J by 4 bases, with 13 bases between. CDR3 sequence: CASSAEDGRYGYTF. CDR3 coding DNA: TGTGCCAGCAGCGCCGAGGACGGTCGCTATGGCTACACCTTC.

Many counts were recorded for this clone. V usage is TRBV30 and J usage is TRBJ2-2; D gene ambiguous. Germline V gene data show CDR1 as GTSNPN and CDR2 as SVGIG (reference sequence). The CDR3 is 13 residues long. V lost 4 bases to trimming and J lost 0 bases, with 6 bases between them. CDR3 protein: CAWNGANTGELFF. CDR3 sequence (DNA): TGTGCCTGGAACGGCGCGAACACCGGGGAGCTGTTTTTT.

The rearrangement links TRBV6-1 to TRBJ2-1; weak D call: TRBD2 (6 bases). This CDR3 comprises 13 residues. Germline values: CDR1 MNHNS, CDR2 SASEGT. Trimming took off 6 bases at V and 5 bases at J, with 11 bases between the two ends. CDR3 in amino acids: CASRAGSDNEQFF. Here the CDR3 DNA reads TGTGCCAGCAGGGCCGGGAGTGACAATGAGCAGTTCTTC.

This clone occurred a few times. V and J are TRBV24-1 and TRBJ2-1; 9 bases align to TRBD2. Germline CDR1 is KGHDR and CDR2 is SFDVKD. The CDR3 sequence is 16 residues long. V lost 9 bases to trimming and J lost 0 bases; unmatched junction nucleotides: 8. CDR3 in DNA: TGTGCCACCGCCCGACTAGCGGCAGTCTCCTACAATGAGCAGTTCTTC. Translated: CATARLAAVSYNEQFF.

This clone was detected ten times or more. The chain combines TRBV2 with TRBJ1-1; D gene uncertain. The CDR3 runs to 17 residues. CDR1 and CDR2 (germline): SNHLY, FYNNEI. Between the trimmed V and J ends, which lost 4 bases and 0 bases, there was a span of 18 bases. CDR3 nucleotides: TGTGCCAGCAGTGGGGGTTTTAGACGGACTATGAACACTGAAGCTTTCTTT. Translated, it gives CASSGGFRRTMNTEAFF.

This clone was seen a handful of times. The CDR3: CSVDPPIITEAFF. CDR3 bases: TGCAGCGTTGATCCTCCAATAATCACTGAAGCTTTCTTT. This chain links TRBV29-1 with TRBJ1-1; D gene ambiguous. Germline V gene data show CDR1 as SQVTM and CDR2 as ANQGSEA. CDR3 length: 13 amino acids. The V end was cut by 3 bases, the J end by 4 bases, with 12 bases between.

A remark on this clone: A read error may produce the germline difference seen at one junction end. The CDR3 DNA reads as TGTGCCAGCAGCCAAACAGGGAACAATCAGTACTTC. It codes for CASSQTGNNQYF. The gene calls are TRBV12-3 or TRBV12-4 and TRBJ2-4; possible D gene TRBD1, 6 bases. This CDR3 is 12 amino acids long.

This chain uses TRBV28 with TRBJ2-1; D uncertain. V was cut by 5 bases and J by 4 bases, with 15 bases left in between. This CDR3 has 15 amino acids. Germline V CDR1 and CDR2: MDHEN, SYDVKM. The CDR3 DNA reads as TGTGCCAGCAGTCCTTTAACGTCGCCTTACAATGAGCAGTTCTTC. Its protein product is CASSPLTSPYNEQFF.

The J gene is TRBJ2-2, the V gene TRBV3-1, with a tentative D call TRBD1 (5 bases). CDR3 length equals 13 residues. From germline, CDR1 is LGHDT and CDR2 YNNKEL (reference sequence). The V gene lost 6 bases and the J gene lost 5 bases, with 10 bases spanning the gap. CDR3 in amino acids: CASSLKGTGELFF. The CDR3 DNA reads as TGTGCCAGCAGTCTAAAGGGGACCGGGGAGCTGTTTTTT. The entire variable domain, with the rest obtained from reference TRBV3-1 and TRBJ2-2, is as follows: DTAVSQTPKYLVTQMGNDKSIKCEQNLGHDTMYWYKQDSKKFLKIMFSYNNKELIINETVPNRFSPKSPDKAHLNLHINSLELGDSAVYFCASSLKGTGELFFGEGSRLTVL.

The chain uses TRBV20-1 and TRBJ2-7; TRBD2 agrees at 8 bases. The germline V gene has CDR1 DFQATT and CDR2 SNEGSKA (reference sequence). This CDR3 has 17 amino acids. With V trimmed by 3 bases and J by 3 bases, 16 bases remained unmatched. CDR3 in DNA: TGCAGTGCTAGGGGAGCGGGAGCCTCTCAGAGGAACTACGAGCAGTACTTC. Protein: CSARGAGASQRNYEQYF.

The chain carries TRBV20-1 and TRBJ2-7; 9 nucleotides align to TRBD2. The CDR3 is made up of 15 amino acids. Germline CDR1 DFQATT, CDR2 SNEGSKA (reference sequence). V was clipped by 2 bases and J by 3 bases; unmatched bases: 8. The DNA of the CDR3 is TGCAGTGCTAGAAAGGGCGGGAGGGATTTCTACGAGCAGTACTTC. This gives the protein CSARKGGRDFYEQYF.

Only a few counts were recorded for this clone. The rearrangement uses TRBV18 and TRBJ2-2; 8 bases line up with TRBD1. Trimming took 2 bases from V and 1 from J; bases not matched to a gene: 3. CDR3 size: 16 residues. Germline V gene data show CDR1 as KGHSH and CDR2 as LQKENI. DNA for the CDR3: TGTGCCAGCTCACCAACCGGGACAGGGAACACCGGGGAGCTGTTTTTT. It encodes CASSPTGTGNTGELFF.

A word on this clone: The same CDR3 can be traced to other DNA sequences in this sample. The rearrangement links TRBV12-3 or TRBV12-4 to TRBJ2-1; no definite D call. Deletions cut 7 bases from V and 8 bases from J, with 12 bases between. The CDR3 contains 12 residues. The CDR3 here is CASTLSSHEQFF. The CDR3, as DNA: TGTGCCAGCACCCTAAGCAGCCATGAGCAGTTCTTC.

The chain carries TRBV7-9 and TRBJ1-2; 11 bases line up with TRBD1. V shed 1 base, J shed 7 bases, and the junction held 2 bases outside the gene matches. This CDR3 spans 14 amino acids. From germline, CDR1 is SEHNR and CDR2 FQNEAQ (reference sequence). The CDR3 is CASSLGTGGFGYTF. CDR3 in DNA: TGTGCCAGCAGCTTAGGGACAGGGGGCTTTGGCTACACCTTC.

This clone was recorded at least ten times. The V and J genes are TRBV7-9 and TRBJ2-7; TRBD1 matches at 10 bases. CDR3 length equals 14 residues. V lost 9 bases and J lost 3; bases outside the gene matches: 8. Germline V gene sequence: CDR1 SEHNR, CDR2 FQNEAQ (reference sequence). CDR3 in amino acids: CASQPGQGIYEQYF. The CDR3 nucleotides read TGTGCCAGTCAGCCGGGACAGGGGATCTACGAGCAGTACTTC.

The sample holds many counts of this clone. This sequence joins TRBV20-1 and TRBJ2-7; TRBD2 matches 14 bases. Germline loops: CDR1 DFQATT, CDR2 SNEGSKA (reference sequence). V shed 5 bases and J 6 bases; nucleotides not matched to a gene: 6. The CDR3 length is 14 residues. This CDR3 reads CSALPGTSGSEQYF. CDR3 in DNA: TGCAGTGCTTTGCCCGGGACTAGCGGGAGCGAGCAGTACTTC.

This clone occurred a few times. The rearrangement uses TRBV6-2 or TRBV6-3 and TRBJ2-1, with 9 bases fitting TRBD2. CDR1 is MNHEY, CDR2 SVGEGT, per germline. Trimming at V came to 2 bases and at J to 4 bases, leaving 9 bases not matched to a gene. This CDR3 spans 17 amino acids. This CDR3 is CASSYLAGLLRYNEQFF. The CDR3 DNA reads as TGTGCCAGCAGTTACCTAGCGGGACTACTCCGATACAATGAGCAGTTCTTC.

There are a few counts of this clone. The rearrangement joins TRBV27 to TRBJ1-2; D is perhaps TRBD1 (6 bases). This CDR3 has 14 amino acids. The germline CDR1 and CDR2 sequences are MNHEY and SMNVEV (reference sequence). Trimming removed 6 bases at V and 6 bases at J, with 17 bases between. This CDR3 reads CASRGAGRGDGYTF. In DNA form, the CDR3 reads TGTGCCAGCAGGGGGGCGGGTAGAGGTGATGGCTACACCTTC.

The V and J genes are TRBV19 and TRBJ2-4, with a tentative D call TRBD1 (6 bases). The CDR3 spans 15 residues. The germline gives CDR1 LNHDA, CDR2 SQIVND (reference sequence). The V end was cut by 8 bases, the J end by 0 bases, with 14 bases between. CDR3 DNA sequence: TGTGCCAGTGTACCGGGACATCTAGCCAAAAACATTCAGTACTTC. The encoded protein is CASVPGHLAKNIQYF.

This chain joins TRBV28 and TRBJ2-7; TRBD2 is a possible D gene (6 bases). The length of the CDR3 is 12 residues. CDR1 MDHEN and CDR2 SYDVKM come from the germline V gene. Trimming cost V 8 bases and J 3 bases, with 11 bases left between them. The CDR3 DNA reads TGTGCCAGCCGGAGGGACCGCTACGAGCAGTACTTC. It is translated as CASRRDRYEQYF.

The sample holds a few counts of this clone. The CDR3 loop is CASSDRADTQYF. CDR3 coding DNA: TGTGCCAGCAGTGACAGGGCAGATACGCAGTATTTT. The gene calls are TRBV6-1 and TRBJ2-3, with TRBD1 as a possible D gene (5 bases). There are 12 residues in the CDR3. Trimming left V 3 bases short and J 4 bases short, with 5 bases between. Looked up from germline, CDR1 is MNHNS and CDR2 is SASEGT.

This clone was detected many times. The chain joins TRBV11-1 to TRBJ1-1; D is ambiguous. The germline V gene has CDR1 SGHAT and CDR2 FQDESV (reference sequence). This CDR3 comprises 14 residues. With 1 base removed from V and 5 bases from J, the gap between germline ends came to 11 bases. The CDR3 sequence is CASSLVVGRTEAFF. The DNA for the CDR3 is TGTGCCAGCAGCTTAGTAGTAGGGAGAACTGAAGCTTTCTTT.

The chain employs TRBV30 and TRBJ2-2; the D is unclear. Germline CDR1 reads GTSNPN; CDR2 reads SVGIG (reference sequence). V gave up 3 bases and J gave up 6 bases, with 11 bases separating them. The CDR3 covers 13 residues. DNA of the CDR3: TGTGCCTGGAGGGAGCCTGGGGCCGGGGAGCTGTTTTTT. Translated: CAWREPGAGELFF.

This clone was observed many times. The chain links TRBV13 to TRBJ1-2, with TRBD1 as a possible D gene (5 bases). This CDR3 region has 15 residues. Germline V gene lookup returns CDR1 PRHDT and CDR2 FYEKMQ (reference sequence). The germline V and J ends were trimmed by 5 bases and 5 bases, with 18 bases remaining between them. CDR3 DNA: TGTGCCAGCAGCCCAGTGGCCGGGACTTCATATGGCTACACCTTC. Its translation: CASSPVAGTSYGYTF.

Regarding this clone: Compared with germline, one end of the junction differs, possibly owing to a read error. This chain links TRBV6-2 or TRBV6-3 with TRBJ2-5; no definite D call. Looked up from germline, CDR1 is MNHEY and CDR2 is SVGEGT. This CDR3 comprises 14 residues. CDR3 sequence reads: CASCYSANGETQDF. CDR3 DNA sequence: TGTGCCAGCTGTTACTCGGCGAACGGCGAGACCCAGGACTTC.

Only a few counts were recorded for this clone. The V and J genes are TRBV6-1 and TRBJ1-1; D is undetermined. CDR3 size: 13 residues. The V end was cut by 4 bases, the J end by 6 bases, with 12 bases between. CDR1 and CDR2 (germline): MNHNS, SASEGT. The CDR3 spells CASSAGSSPEAFF. The CDR3 bases are TGTGCCAGCAGTGCGGGGTCCAGCCCTGAAGCTTTCTTT.